The 21 T cell receptor beta chains below were found in one sample sequenced in a study of T cell clonotyping in hematopoietic cell transplantation. TCRdb keeps only in-frame clones here, not all; method: immunoSEQ multiplex PCR. The sample holds some 17,000 clones, more than 70% seen once. The sequencing used PBMCs, collected 100 days after allogeneic stem cell transplant. These receptors were obtained from a male patient aged 55-69 years who had an allogeneic stem cell transplant from a related donor, so the T cells may come from the graft donor. Some clones in this sample may be carry-over from other donors' samples.

This clone has only one observation. The chain links TRBV28 to TRBJ2-7; 8 bases line up with TRBD1. J gave up 7 bases and V 1 base, and 6 bases lay outside the gene matches. Germline CDR1 MDHEN, CDR2 SYDVKM. CDR3 length: 14 amino acids. The CDR3 reads CASSLFQGAGEQYF. DNA of the CDR3: TGTGCCAGCAGTTTATTCCAGGGGGCGGGAGAGCAGTACTTC.

V gene TRBV30 combines with J gene TRBJ1-2, with D perhaps matching TRBD1 (6 bases). The V end was cut by 6 bases, the J end by 7 bases, with 9 bases between. The CDR3 is made up of 10 amino acids. The germline V gene encodes CDR1 GTSNPN and CDR2 SVGIG (reference sequence). CDR3 protein: CACQGSGYTF. The DNA for the CDR3 is TGTGCCTGTCAGGGGAGTGGCTACACCTTC.

The rearrangement links TRBV7-6 to TRBJ1-3; a weak D match, TRBD1 (5 bases). This CDR3 has 15 residues. The V gene's germline CDR1 is SGHVS and CDR2 FNYEAQ. Trimming took 2 bases from V and 0 from J, leaving 8 bases between them. CDR3 sequence reads: CASSLYGGSGNTIYF. For the CDR3, the DNA is TGTGCCAGCAGCTTATACGGGGGCTCTGGAAACACCATATATTTT.

The chain combines TRBV7-2 with TRBJ2-5; TRBD1 agrees at 8 bases. This CDR3 is 13 amino acids long. Germline trimming cut 1 base from V and 5 bases from J; bases unmatched to any gene: 0. Germline V gene data show CDR1 as SGHTA and CDR2 as FQGNSA. DNA of the CDR3: TGTGCCAGCAGCTTAGGGACAGGGGAGACCCAGTACTTC. Translation gives CASSLGTGETQYF.

The gene calls are TRBV6-1 and TRBJ1-3; a weak D match, TRBD1 (5 bases). This CDR3 is built from 14 residues. The germline V gene has CDR1 MNHNS and CDR2 SASEGT. V was cut by 7 bases and J by 2 bases, with 12 bases left in between. The CDR3 protein is CASKDTRPGNTIYF. Written as DNA, the CDR3 is TGTGCCAGCAAGGACACCCGCCCTGGAAACACCATATATTTT.

CDR3 in amino acids: CASSQGGFRSPLHF. The DNA for the CDR3 is TGTGCCAGCAGCCAAGGGGGGTTCAGGTCACCCCTCCACTTT. The V call is TRBV9, the J call TRBJ1-6, with D maybe TRBD1 (6 bases). The V end was cut by 4 bases, the J end by 10 bases, with 15 bases between. The CDR3 spans 14 residues. The germline V gene encodes CDR1 SGDLS and CDR2 YYNGEE.

The table lists this clone with a count of one. The chain is built from TRBV6-5 and TRBJ2-3; 9 nucleotides match TRBD2. This CDR3 is built from 14 residues. The V gene's germline CDR1 is MNHEY and CDR2 SVGAGI. Unmatched junction bases numbered 6, after V lost 6 bases and J lost 5 bases. The CDR3 DNA follows: TGTGCCAGCAGGCCTACTAGCGGGCTAGATACGCAGTATTTT. Translation gives CASRPTSGLDTQYF.

The rearrangement links TRBV6-1 to TRBJ2-7; a possible D gene is TRBD2 (5 bases). The CDR3 length is 13 residues. The germline V gene has CDR1 MNHNS and CDR2 SASEGT. Trimming left V 9 bases short and J 3 bases short, with 15 bases between. CDR3 nucleotides: TGTGCCAGTCGGGAAGAGGGTGGCTACGAGCAGTACTTC. It specifies CASREEGGYEQYF.

The count of this clone is one. This sequence joins TRBV7-9 and TRBJ1-2; a possible D gene is TRBD1 (6 bases). CDR3 length equals 12 residues. V was pared by 2 bases and J by 5 bases, with 6 bases between. The V gene's germline CDR1 is SEHNR and CDR2 FQNEAQ (reference sequence). DNA of the CDR3: TGTGCCAGCAGCTTACAGGGGTATGGCTACACCTTC. Its translation is CASSLQGYGYTF.

This clone was detected only once. The chain combines TRBV30 with TRBJ1-1, with no clear D. This CDR3 has 11 residues. Germline CDR1 is GTSNPN and CDR2 is SVGIG (reference sequence). V dropped 2 bases and J dropped 8 bases, with 9 bases sitting between them. CDR3 nucleotide sequence: TGTGCCTGGAGTCGGGAGTTCGAAGCTTTCTTT. Amino acid sequence: CAWSREFEAFF.

This chain connects TRBV29-1 to TRBJ1-1; no reliable D call. This CDR3 has 13 residues. CDR1 SQVTM and CDR2 ANQGSEA come from the germline V gene. Between the trimmed V and J ends, which lost 5 bases and 4 bases, there was a span of 14 bases. CDR3 residues: CSVSLQFGTEAFF. The CDR3 nucleotides read TGCAGCGTTTCCCTACAGTTTGGCACTGAAGCTTTCTTT.

The gene calls are TRBV4-2 and TRBJ1-2, with TRBD1 matching 10 bases. Germline lookup yields CDR1 LGHNA and CDR2 YNFKEQ. V lost 2 bases to trimming and J lost 8 bases; unmatched junction nucleotides: 11. The CDR3 has 16 residues. CDR3 residues: CASSQYRRQGATGYTF. The DNA for the CDR3 is TGTGCCAGCAGCCAATACCGTCGACAGGGGGCGACGGGCTACACCTTC.

The chain has TRBV4-3 and TRBJ2-1; TRBD1 is a possible D gene (6 bases). V shed 2 bases and J shed 4 bases, with 12 bases lying between them. The CDR3 has 15 residues. From germline, CDR1 is LGHNA and CDR2 YSLEER. The CDR3: CASSQLRGGYNEQFF. CDR3 DNA: TGCGCCAGCAGCCAACTGAGAGGGGGATACAATGAGCAGTTCTTC.

This chain joins TRBV10-3 and TRBJ1-5; no reliable D call. Germline lookup yields CDR1 ENHRY and CDR2 SYGVKD. Trimming removed 3 bases from V and 3 bases from J, with 3 bases in between. The CDR3 runs 12 residues. CDR3 residues: CAISDNNQPQHF. In nucleotides, the CDR3 is TGTGCCATCAGTGACAACAATCAGCCCCAGCATTTT.

The chain couples TRBV7-9 to TRBJ1-2; D call uncertain. Trimming stripped 1 base from V and 6 bases from J, with 3 bases between. This CDR3 region has 11 residues. Germline V gives CDR1 SEHNR, CDR2 FQNEAQ (reference sequence). The CDR3 nucleotides read TGTGCCAGCAGCTTAGAGCATGGCTACACCTTC. Residues: CASSLEHGYTF.

The V call is TRBV6-1, the J call TRBJ2-7; the match to TRBD2 covers 15 bases. CDR1 and CDR2 (germline): MNHNS, SASEGT. V dropped 4 bases and J dropped 2; count of bases not matched to a gene: 0. This CDR3 contains 15 residues. Here the CDR3 reads CASSGTSGGAYEQYF. CDR3 nucleotides: TGTGCCAGCAGTGGGACTAGCGGGGGGGCCTACGAGCAGTACTTC.

The chain carries TRBV6-5 and TRBJ2-2; the match to TRBD1 covers 9 bases. The length of the CDR3 is 16 residues. Trimming at V came to 3 bases and at J to 4 bases, leaving 6 bases not matched to a gene. Germline CDR1 is MNHEY and CDR2 is SVGAGI. The CDR3 DNA sequence: TGTGCCAGCAGTTATCGTCGGACAGGGGTCACCGGGGAGCTGTTTTTT. Amino acid sequence: CASSYRRTGVTGELFF.

The gene calls are TRBV5-8 and TRBJ2-5, with D maybe TRBD2 (6 bases). Germline V gene lookup returns CDR1 SGHTS and CDR2 YDEGEE. The CDR3 covers 15 residues. The V and J ends lost 3 bases and 0 bases respectively, with 12 bases between them. The CDR3 region has the DNA TGTGCCAGCAGCTCGGGACTCGGGGACCAAGAGACCCAGTACTTC. Translated, it gives CASSSGLGDQETQYF.

The chain is built from TRBV6-4 and TRBJ2-2, with 9 bases that match TRBD2. Germline V gives CDR1 MRHNA, CDR2 SNTAGT. The CDR3 is 18 amino acids. Trimming at V came to 7 bases and at J to 4 bases, leaving 16 bases not matched to a gene. CDR3 sequence: CASTRGSAGGPSTGELFF. The DNA for the CDR3 is TGTGCCAGCACCAGAGGGTCAGCGGGGGGCCCGAGCACCGGGGAGCTGTTTTTT.

This clone has just a few counts. The CDR3 is CASSVAVAAIEQYF. Here the CDR3 DNA reads TGTGCCAGCAGCGTAGCAGTGGCAGCTATCGAGCAGTACTTC. The chain joins TRBV9 to TRBJ2-7; no clear D. V lost 0 bases, J lost 6 bases, and 13 bases lay in between. This CDR3 is built from 14 residues. Germline V CDR1 and CDR2: SGDLS, YYNGEE.

J is TRBJ2-2 and V is TRBV7-3; 10 bases agree with TRBD2. Germline V gives CDR1 SGHTA, CDR2 FQGTGA. CDR3 length: 16 amino acids. V shed 2 bases, J shed 4 bases, and the junction held 4 bases outside the gene matches. CDR3: CASSLPSGGPTGELFF. CDR3 bases: TGTGCCAGCAGCTTACCTAGCGGGGGACCCACCGGGGAGCTGTTTTTT.